This section outlines one T cell receptor (beta chain) sequence together with its context. The table came from immunoSEQ multiplex PCR; TCRdb's copy has only in-frame clones and leaves some out. The sample lists tens of thousands of clones; just under 85% were seen once. The V and J ends lost 6 bases and 7 bases respectively, with 18 bases between them. Germline V CDR1 and CDR2: MGHDK, SYGVNS. The CDR3 is made up of 14 amino acids. The data belong to a study of blood T cell repertoires in COVID-19. What was sequenced was peripheral blood. The chain employs TRBV25-1 and TRBJ1-1; tentatively, D is TRBD1 (6 bases). This TCR derives from a man aged 50-60 years with active COVID-19. In DNA form, the CDR3 reads TGTGCCAGCAGGGAAAAACAGGGATGGGGTGAAGCTTTCTTT. Protein: CASREKQGWGEAFF.